The 29 T cell receptor beta chains reported below all come from one sample, sequenced in a study of blood T cell repertoires in COVID-19. Method: immunoSEQ multiplex PCR; TCRdb's copy keeps in-frame clones and lacks some. The sample includes about 230,000 clones, approximately 83% of them seen just once. The sample comprised peripheral blood. The receptors were gathered from a woman in her 30s with COVID-19, enrolled during active disease.

The V and J genes are TRBV12-3 or TRBV12-4 and TRBJ2-7; 8 bases line up with TRBD1. The CDR3 spans 12 residues. V trimming: 6 bases; J trimming: 6 bases; junction bases outside the gene matches: 4. The CDR3 DNA is TGTGCCAGCAGCATGGACAGGGCCGAGCAGTACTTC. Its protein product is CASSMDRAEQYF.

The V call is TRBV7-6, the J call TRBJ1-1; D call uncertain. The ends were cut back, 1 base at V and 2 bases at J, with 14 bases in the middle. The V gene's germline CDR1 is SGHVS and CDR2 FNYEAQ. The CDR3 consists of 16 residues. Here the CDR3 reads CASSLGPEGANTEAFF. In DNA form, the CDR3 reads TGTGCCAGCAGCTTAGGTCCCGAGGGCGCTAACACTGAAGCTTTCTTT.

CDR3 nucleotide sequence: TGTGCCATCAGTGAGGGCAGGGAGGGTCAGCCCCAGCATTTT. This encodes CAISEGREGQPQHF. The chain employs TRBV10-3 and TRBJ1-5; perhaps TRBD1 as D (5 bases). CDR1 and CDR2 from the germline V gene are ENHRY and SYGVKD. The V end was cut by 2 bases, the J end by 6 bases, with 11 bases between. The CDR3 runs 14 residues.

This clone is a singleton in its sample. In DNA, the CDR3 is TGCGCCAGCAGCTTGGCCCCGGGGGGACGGGACGAGCAGTACTTC. Translation gives CASSLAPGGRDEQYF. This chain uses TRBV5-1 with TRBJ2-7; 7 bases are a match to TRBD2. With V trimmed by 0 bases and J by 5 bases, 8 bases remained unmatched. The length of the CDR3 is 15 residues. Per the germline V gene, CDR1 is SGHRS and CDR2 is YFSETQ.

The CDR3 sequence is CASSPGQGGTEAFF. CDR3 coding DNA: TGTGCCAGCAGCCCGGGACAGGGGGGAACTGAAGCTTTCTTT. V and J are TRBV7-2 and TRBJ1-1; 11 nucleotides agree with TRBD1. CDR3 length equals 14 residues. From germline, CDR1 is SGHTA and CDR2 FQGNSA. V was pared by 5 bases and J by 5 bases, with 4 bases of the junction left unmatched.

The rearrangement links TRBV7-9 to TRBJ2-6; TRBD1 agrees at 7 bases. Losses at the gene ends were 5 bases for V and 0 bases for J; bases not matched to a gene: 4. Per the germline V gene, CDR1 is SEHNR and CDR2 is FQNEAQ (reference sequence). The CDR3 consists of 16 residues. The DNA of the CDR3 is TGTGCCAGCAGCCGGACAGGCCACTCTGGGGCCAACGTCCTGACTTTC. Protein product: CASSRTGHSGANVLTF.

The genes are TRBV25-1 and TRBJ2-6; a possible D gene is TRBD2 (5 bases). Germline V gene lookup returns CDR1 MGHDK and CDR2 SYGVNS. Trimming cost V 10 bases and J 0 bases, with 19 bases left between them. This CDR3 region has 17 residues. The DNA for the CDR3 is TGTGCCACACCAAGACGGGGTACACTCTCTGGGGCCAACGTCCTGACTTTC. It encodes CATPRRGTLSGANVLTF.

DNA for the CDR3: TGCGCCAGCAGCCAACGTAGGTCAGGGCGTTGGGGACTGTTTTTT. As protein: CASSQRRSGRWGLFF. The chain carries TRBV4-3 and TRBJ1-4; D is perhaps TRBD1 (5 bases). Germline assignment: CDR1 LGHNA and CDR2 YSLEER. CDR3 length: 15 amino acids. Trimming took 2 bases from V and 13 from J, leaving 20 bases between them.

V and J are TRBV18 and TRBJ1-2; TRBD1 might be the D (5 bases). Deletions cut 1 base from V and 6 bases from J, with 12 bases between. Germline assignment: CDR1 KGHSH and CDR2 LQKENI. The CDR3 loop spans 14 amino acids. This chain's CDR3 is CASSPQVRDDGYTF. The CDR3, as DNA: TGTGCCAGCTCACCACAGGTCAGGGATGATGGCTACACCTTC.

This chain links TRBV4-1 with TRBJ2-1, with a weak D call TRBD2 (6 bases). The CDR3 has 16 residues. Germline lookup yields CDR1 MGHRA and CDR2 YSYEKL. Trimming removed 5 bases from V and 0 bases from J, with 14 bases in between. The CDR3 nucleotides are TGCGCCAGCAGCGCGCCGGGGACTCTCTCCTACAATGAGCAGTTCTTC. Its protein is CASSAPGTLSYNEQFF.

The V gene is TRBV11-2, the J gene TRBJ2-3; 9 nucleotides align to TRBD2. The CDR3 sequence is 16 residues long. V was pared by 4 bases and J by 4 bases, with 9 bases of the junction left unmatched. The germline V gene has CDR1 SGHAT and CDR2 FQNNGV. CDR3 nucleotide sequence: TGTGCCAGCAGCTATATGGCGGGAGGGGTACCAGATACGCAGTATTTT. Amino acid sequence: CASSYMAGGVPDTQYF.

The V and J genes are TRBV2 and TRBJ1-3; 8 bases align to TRBD1. Per germline, CDR1 SNHLY and CDR2 FYNNEI. V lost 7 bases and J lost 5; bases outside the gene matches: 10. This CDR3 is built from 15 residues. CDR3 amino acids: CASTLSGGRRNTIYF. The CDR3 DNA reads as TGTGCCAGCACTTTATCAGGGGGCCGCAGAAACACCATATATTTT.

The chain has TRBV7-2 and TRBJ1-6, with unresolved D. With 0 bases removed from V and 6 bases from J, the gap between germline ends came to 15 bases. CDR1 is SGHTA and CDR2 is FQGNSA in the germline V gene. The CDR3 runs 17 residues. CDR3 sequence (DNA): TGTGCCAGCAGCTTAGCCTTTTCGGCGGTCCTTAATTCACCCCTCCACTTT. It encodes CASSLAFSAVLNSPLHF.

This rearrangement joins TRBV28 to TRBJ2-1, with D perhaps TRBD2 (7 bases). Looked up from germline, CDR1 is MDHEN and CDR2 is SYDVKM. V was pared by 1 base and J by 5 bases, with 12 bases between. The CDR3 totals 15 residues. The CDR3 DNA is TGTGCCAGCAGTTTATCCGGGGGGCCCCACAATGAGCAGTTCTTC. Translating gives CASSLSGGPHNEQFF.

V usage is TRBV4-2 and J usage is TRBJ1-4, with D perhaps TRBD1 (6 bases). With 1 base removed from V and 17 bases from J, the gap between germline ends came to 17 bases. Germline lookup yields CDR1 LGHNA and CDR2 YNFKEQ. CDR3 length: 13 amino acids. CDR3 coding DNA: TGTGCCAGCAGCCAAGTTTCAGGGGCCGATAAATTTTTT. It translates to CASSQVSGADKFF.

The V call is TRBV18, the J call TRBJ1-1, with D possibly matching TRBD1 (6 bases). CDR3 length: 14 residues. The germline CDR1 and CDR2 sequences are KGHSH and LQKENI. V gave up 9 bases and J gave up 1 base, with 15 bases separating them. In DNA form, the CDR3 reads TGTGCCAGTACCACGACAGGAGGGAACACTGAAGCTTTCTTT. This gives the protein CASTTTGGNTEAFF.

This chain joins TRBV6-4 and TRBJ2-3, with 10 nucleotides matching TRBD2. V shed 0 bases, J shed 4 bases, and the junction held 4 bases outside the gene matches. The CDR3 loop spans 16 amino acids. Per the germline V gene, CDR1 is MRHNA and CDR2 is SNTAGT. The CDR3 DNA follows: TGTGCCAGCAGTGACTCTGGTAGCGGGGGGTCAGATACGCAGTATTTT. Translation gives CASSDSGSGGSDTQYF.

This rearrangement joins TRBV2 to TRBJ1-2; D unresolved. The length of the CDR3 is 14 residues. Trimming left V 5 bases short and J 6 bases short, with 16 bases between. In germline, CDR1 is SNHLY, CDR2 FYNNEI. Written as DNA, the CDR3 is TGTGCCAGCAGTCCTCAACTCTCGGGAAATGGCTACACCTTC. This sequence encodes CASSPQLSGNGYTF.

The chain uses TRBV5-8 and TRBJ1-5, with unresolved D. CDR1 and CDR2 from the germline V gene are SGHTS and YDEGEE. Trimming cost V 5 bases and J 3 bases, with 9 bases left between them. CDR3 size: 13 residues. The CDR3 nucleotides are TGTGCCAGCAGGGACGGACTCAATCAGCCCCAGCATTTT. Residues: CASRDGLNQPQHF.

This chain joins TRBV30 and TRBJ1-3, with D perhaps TRBD1 (6 bases). V was cut by 2 bases and J by 0 bases, with 14 bases left in between. This CDR3 region has 16 residues. The germline V gene has CDR1 GTSNPN and CDR2 SVGIG (reference sequence). DNA for the CDR3: TGTGCCTGGAGTAGGGGGTCGTTTTCCTCTGGAAACACCATATATTTT. Protein: CAWSRGSFSSGNTIYF.

This clone showed up many times. V gene TRBV2 combines with J gene TRBJ2-7, with D possibly matching TRBD1 (6 bases). Germline CDR1 SNHLY, CDR2 FYNNEI. CDR3 length: 16 amino acids. Trimming removed 1 base from V and 5 bases from J, with 18 bases in between. The CDR3 DNA reads as TGTGCCAGCAGTGAAGGGGGGCGAGGGGCGAACCACGAGCAGTACTTC. This translates into CASSEGGRGANHEQYF.

The V and J genes are TRBV19 and TRBJ1-2; D is ambiguous. Trimming took 8 bases from V and 7 from J, leaving 11 bases between them. Germline lookup yields CDR1 LNHDA and CDR2 SQIVND (reference sequence). The CDR3 is 11 amino acids. The CDR3 spells CASGQDSGYTF. In DNA form, the CDR3 reads TGTGCCAGTGGTCAGGACTCTGGCTACACCTTC.

The V call is TRBV19, the J call TRBJ1-1; 7 bases match TRBD1. The J segment lost 0 bases and the V segment lost 6 bases, leaving 7 bases of the junction unmatched. The CDR3 extends over 15 amino acids. Germline V gene data show CDR1 as LNHDA and CDR2 as SQIVND (reference sequence). The chain's CDR3 is CASRKPGQVNTEAFF. The CDR3 DNA follows: TGTGCCAGTAGGAAACCAGGACAGGTGAACACTGAAGCTTTCTTT.

The CDR3 sequence: CASSYFQSDTQYF. The CDR3 DNA is TGTGCCAGCAGTTACTTCCAATCAGATACGCAGTATTTT. The chain links TRBV6-2 or TRBV6-3 to TRBJ2-3; D remains ambiguous. Between the trimmed V and J ends, which lost 1 base and 4 bases, there was a span of 6 bases. CDR3 size: 13 residues. Germline V CDR1 and CDR2: MNHEY, SVGEGT.

The rearrangement links TRBV9 to TRBJ1-2; TRBD1 might be the D (6 bases). This CDR3 is built from 12 residues. The V end was cut by 7 bases, the J end by 3 bases, with 10 bases between. Germline assignment: CDR1 SGDLS and CDR2 YYNGEE. This chain's CDR3 is CASSQGYYGYTF. CDR3 in DNA: TGTGCCAGCTCGCAGGGGTACTATGGCTACACCTTC.

This chain joins TRBV13 and TRBJ1-2; possible D gene TRBD1, 5 bases. Trimming cost V 7 bases and J 8 bases, with 23 bases left between them. Germline CDR1 PRHDT, CDR2 FYEKMQ (reference sequence). The CDR3 extends over 15 amino acids. This chain's CDR3 is CASNEPSGRVGGYTF. In DNA, the CDR3 is TGTGCCAGCAACGAACCCTCGGGCAGGGTCGGGGGCTACACCTTC.

The V and J genes are TRBV7-2 and TRBJ2-3; no definite D call. From germline, CDR1 is SGHTA and CDR2 FQGNSA. This CDR3 comprises 13 residues. Trimming took 1 base from V and 3 from J, leaving 5 bases between them. The CDR3 protein is CASSLDFTDTQYF. CDR3 in DNA: TGTGCCAGCAGCTTAGACTTTACAGATACGCAGTATTTT.

The rearrangement joins TRBV30 to TRBJ1-5; D is uncertain. The CDR3 runs 13 residues. The V gene lost 0 bases and the J gene lost 7 bases, with 10 bases spanning the gap. CDR1 and CDR2 (germline): GTSNPN, SVGIG (reference sequence). The CDR3 spells CAWSVTREQPQHF. The CDR3 DNA is TGTGCCTGGAGTGTAACTAGAGAGCAGCCCCAGCATTTT.

This sequence joins TRBV7-9 and TRBJ1-2; 8 bases are shared with TRBD1. Germline V CDR1 and CDR2: SEHNR, FQNEAQ (reference sequence). The V gene end was trimmed by 3 bases and the J gene end by 3 bases; junction bases not matched to a gene: 6. The CDR3 contains 15 residues. The CDR3 spells CASSLETGGDYGYTF. CDR3 DNA: TGTGCCAGCAGCTTGGAAACAGGGGGTGACTATGGCTACACCTTC.